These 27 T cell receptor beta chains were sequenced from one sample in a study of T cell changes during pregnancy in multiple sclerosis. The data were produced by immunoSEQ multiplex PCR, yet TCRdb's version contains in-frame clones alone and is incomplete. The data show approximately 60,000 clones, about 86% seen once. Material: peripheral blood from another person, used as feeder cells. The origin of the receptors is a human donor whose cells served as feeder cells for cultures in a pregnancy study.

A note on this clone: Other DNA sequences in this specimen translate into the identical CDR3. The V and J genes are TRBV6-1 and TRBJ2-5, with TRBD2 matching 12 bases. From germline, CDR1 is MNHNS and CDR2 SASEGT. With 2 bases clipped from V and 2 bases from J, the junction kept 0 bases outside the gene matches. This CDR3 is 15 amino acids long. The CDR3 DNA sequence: TGTGCCAGCAGTGAACTAGCGGGAGGGCAAGAGACCCAGTACTTC. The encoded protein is CASSELAGGQETQYF.

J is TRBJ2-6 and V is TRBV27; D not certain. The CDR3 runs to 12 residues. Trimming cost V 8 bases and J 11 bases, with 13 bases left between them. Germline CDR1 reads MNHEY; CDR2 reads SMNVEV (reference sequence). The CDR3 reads CASSGTRDVLTF. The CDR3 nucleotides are TGTGCCAGCTCAGGTACAAGGGACGTCCTGACTTTC.

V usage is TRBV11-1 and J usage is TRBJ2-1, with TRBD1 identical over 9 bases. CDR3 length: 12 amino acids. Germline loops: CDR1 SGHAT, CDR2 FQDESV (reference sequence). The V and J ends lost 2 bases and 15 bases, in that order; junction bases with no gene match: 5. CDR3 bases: TGTGCCAGCAGCTTATACGGGACAGGGCGGTTCTTC. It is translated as CASSLYGTGRFF.

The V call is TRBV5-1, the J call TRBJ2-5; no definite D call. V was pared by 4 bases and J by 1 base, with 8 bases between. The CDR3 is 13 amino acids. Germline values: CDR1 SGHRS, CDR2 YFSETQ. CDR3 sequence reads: CASSVGSQETQYF. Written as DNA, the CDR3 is TGCGCCAGCAGCGTCGGGTCCCAAGAGACCCAGTACTTC.

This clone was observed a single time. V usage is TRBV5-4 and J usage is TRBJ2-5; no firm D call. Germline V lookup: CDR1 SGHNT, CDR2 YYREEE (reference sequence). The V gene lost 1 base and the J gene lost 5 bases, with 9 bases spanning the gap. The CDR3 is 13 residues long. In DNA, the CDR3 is TGTGCCAGCAGCTTGTATCAGGTCGAGACCCAGTACTTC. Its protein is CASSLYQVETQYF.

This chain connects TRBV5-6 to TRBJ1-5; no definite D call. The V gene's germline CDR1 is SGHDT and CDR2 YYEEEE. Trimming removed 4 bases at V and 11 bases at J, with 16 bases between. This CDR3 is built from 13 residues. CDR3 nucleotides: TGTGCCAGCAGCCTGTGGGAGGAGGATGCCCAGCATTTT. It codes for CASSLWEEDAQHF. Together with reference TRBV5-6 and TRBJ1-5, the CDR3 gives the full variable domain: DAGVTQSPTHLIKTRGQQVTLRCSPKSGHDTVSWYQQALGQGPQFIFQYYEEEERQRGNFPDRFSGHQFPNYSSELNVNALLLGDSALYLCASSLWEEDAQHFGDGTRLSIL.

In DNA, the CDR3 is TGTGCCAGCAGCTTAGTGGGGGGGAACACTGAAGCTTTCTTT. It codes for CASSLVGGNTEAFF. The rearrangement joins TRBV7-6 to TRBJ1-1; weak D call: TRBD1 (5 bases). CDR1 SGHVS and CDR2 FNYEAQ come from the germline V gene. The CDR3 contains 14 residues. V lost 1 base and J lost 1, with 7 bases in between.

CDR3 residues: CASSAGQGGYGYTF. The CDR3 DNA reads TGTGCCAGCAGTGCGGGACAGGGAGGCTATGGCTACACCTTC. This chain connects TRBV2 to TRBJ1-2; 9 nucleotides align to TRBD1. Germline V gives CDR1 SNHLY, CDR2 FYNNEI. V was clipped by 4 bases and J by 4 bases; unmatched bases: 4. The CDR3 sequence is 14 residues long.

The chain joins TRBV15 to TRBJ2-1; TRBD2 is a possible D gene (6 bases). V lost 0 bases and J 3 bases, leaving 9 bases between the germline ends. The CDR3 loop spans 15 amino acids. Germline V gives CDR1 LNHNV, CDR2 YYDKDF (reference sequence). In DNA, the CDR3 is TGTGCCACCAGCAGAGATCTCGGGGGCTACAATGAGCAGTTCTTC. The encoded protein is CATSRDLGGYNEQFF.

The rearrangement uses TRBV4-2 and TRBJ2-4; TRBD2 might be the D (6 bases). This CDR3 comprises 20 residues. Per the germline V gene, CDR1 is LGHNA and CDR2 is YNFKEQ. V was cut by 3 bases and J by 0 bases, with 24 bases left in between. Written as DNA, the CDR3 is TGTGCCAGCAGCCATCCAAGCAGCAGGGAGGAGGTTGTAGCCAAAAACATTCAGTACTTC. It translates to CASSHPSSREEVVAKNIQYF.

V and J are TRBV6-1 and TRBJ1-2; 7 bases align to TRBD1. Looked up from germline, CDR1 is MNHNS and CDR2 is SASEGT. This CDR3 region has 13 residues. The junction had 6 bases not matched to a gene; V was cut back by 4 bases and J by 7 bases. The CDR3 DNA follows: TGTGCCAGCAGTGTAGGGGGCGGCGGTGGCTACACCTTC. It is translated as CASSVGGGGGYTF.

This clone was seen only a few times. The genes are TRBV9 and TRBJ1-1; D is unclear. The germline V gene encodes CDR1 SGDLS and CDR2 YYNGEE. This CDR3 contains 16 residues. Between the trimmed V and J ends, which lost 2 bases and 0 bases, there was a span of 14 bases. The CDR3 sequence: CASSVPPGSLNTEAFF. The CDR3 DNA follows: TGTGCCAGCAGCGTTCCCCCTGGCTCCTTGAACACTGAAGCTTTCTTT. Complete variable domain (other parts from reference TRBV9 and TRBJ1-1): DSGVTQTPKHLITATGQRVTLRCSPRSGDLSVYWYQQSLDQGLQFLIQYYNGEERAKGNILERFSAQQFPDLHSELNLSSLELGDSALYFCASSVPPGSLNTEAFFGQGTRLTVV.

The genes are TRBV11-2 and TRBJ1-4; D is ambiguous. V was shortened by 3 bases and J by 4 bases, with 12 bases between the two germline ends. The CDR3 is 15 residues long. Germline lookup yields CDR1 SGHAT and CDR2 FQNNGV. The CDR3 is CASSFAYRSNEKLFF. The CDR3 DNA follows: TGTGCCAGCAGCTTTGCTTATCGGAGTAATGAAAAACTGTTTTTT.

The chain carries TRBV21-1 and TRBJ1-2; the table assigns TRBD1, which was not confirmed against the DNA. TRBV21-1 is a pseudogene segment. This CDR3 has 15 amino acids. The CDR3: CASSIGTGDSDGYTF. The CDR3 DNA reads TGTGCCAGCAGCATTGGGACAGGGGACTCGGATGGCTACACCTTC.

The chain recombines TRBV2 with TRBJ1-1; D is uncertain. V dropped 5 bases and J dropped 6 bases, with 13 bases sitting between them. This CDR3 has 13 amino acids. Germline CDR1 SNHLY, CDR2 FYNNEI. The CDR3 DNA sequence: TGTGCCAGCAGTTCCGCCTGGCTCGCTGAAGCTTTCTTT. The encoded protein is CASSSAWLAEAFF. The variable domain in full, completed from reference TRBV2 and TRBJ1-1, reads EPEVTQTPSHQVTQMGQEVILRCVPISNHLYFYWYRQILGQKVEFLVSFYNNEISEKSEIFDDQFSVERPDGSNFTLKIRSTKLEDSAMYFCASSSAWLAEAFFGQGTRLTVV.

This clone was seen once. CDR3 loop: CASSLVPAGGPYEQYF. The DNA of the CDR3 is TGTGCCAGCAGCTTAGTTCCAGCGGGGGGGCCCTACGAGCAGTACTTC. J is TRBJ2-7 and V is TRBV7-2, with TRBD2 matching over 10 bases. The length of the CDR3 is 16 residues. CDR1 and CDR2 (germline): SGHTA, FQGNSA. V lost 1 base and J lost 2; bases outside the gene matches: 5.

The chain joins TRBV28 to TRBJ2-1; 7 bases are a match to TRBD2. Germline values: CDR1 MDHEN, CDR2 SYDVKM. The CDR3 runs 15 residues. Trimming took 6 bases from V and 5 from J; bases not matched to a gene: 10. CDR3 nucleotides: TGTGCCAGCAGAATTGGGTCTAGCGGTCACAATGAGCAGTTCTTC. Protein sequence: CASRIGSSGHNEQFF.

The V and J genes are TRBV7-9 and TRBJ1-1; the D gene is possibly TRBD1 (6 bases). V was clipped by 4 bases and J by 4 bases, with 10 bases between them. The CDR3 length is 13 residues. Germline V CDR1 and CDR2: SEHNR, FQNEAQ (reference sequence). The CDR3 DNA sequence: TGTGCCAGCAGCTGGGGGGGCCGCACTGAAGCTTTCTTT. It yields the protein CASSWGGRTEAFF.

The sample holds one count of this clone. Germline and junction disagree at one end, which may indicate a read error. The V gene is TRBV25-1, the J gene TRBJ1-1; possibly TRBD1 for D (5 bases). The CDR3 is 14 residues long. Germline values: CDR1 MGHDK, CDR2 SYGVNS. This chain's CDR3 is CASREYGTEVGAFF. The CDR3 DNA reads TGTGCCAGCAGGGAATATGGGACCGAGGTAGGAGCTTTCTTT. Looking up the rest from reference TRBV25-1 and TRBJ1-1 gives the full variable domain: EADIYQTPRYLVIGTGKKITLECSQTMGHDKMYWYQQDPGMELHLIHYSYGVNSTEKGDLSSESTVSRIRTEHFPLTLESARPSHTSQYLCASREYGTEVGAFFGQGTRLTVV.

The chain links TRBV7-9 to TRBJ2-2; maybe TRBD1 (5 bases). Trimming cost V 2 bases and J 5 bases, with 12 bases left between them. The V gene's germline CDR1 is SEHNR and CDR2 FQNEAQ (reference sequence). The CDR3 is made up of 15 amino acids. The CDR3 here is CASSLSQGRTGELFF. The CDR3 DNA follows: TGTGCCAGCAGCTTAAGCCAGGGTAGGACCGGGGAGCTGTTTTTT.

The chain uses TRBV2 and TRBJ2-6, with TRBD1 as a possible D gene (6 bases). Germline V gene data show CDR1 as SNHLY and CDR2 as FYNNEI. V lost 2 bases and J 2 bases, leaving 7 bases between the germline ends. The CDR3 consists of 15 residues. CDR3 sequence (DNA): TGTGCCAGCAGTGAAACAGGGACTGGGGCCAACGTCCTGACTTTC. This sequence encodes CASSETGTGANVLTF.

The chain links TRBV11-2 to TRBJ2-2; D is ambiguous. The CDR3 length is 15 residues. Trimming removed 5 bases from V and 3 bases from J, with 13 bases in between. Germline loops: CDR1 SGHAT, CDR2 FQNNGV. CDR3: CASSRSRAHTGELFF. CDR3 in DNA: TGTGCCAGCAGCCGGTCTAGGGCTCACACCGGGGAGCTGTTTTTT.

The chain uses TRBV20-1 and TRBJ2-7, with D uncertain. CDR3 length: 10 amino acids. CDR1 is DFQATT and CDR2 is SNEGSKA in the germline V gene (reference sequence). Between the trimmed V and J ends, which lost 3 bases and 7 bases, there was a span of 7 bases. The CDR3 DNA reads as TGCAGTGCTAGTAGTGGGGAGCAGTACTTC. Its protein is CSASSGEQYF.

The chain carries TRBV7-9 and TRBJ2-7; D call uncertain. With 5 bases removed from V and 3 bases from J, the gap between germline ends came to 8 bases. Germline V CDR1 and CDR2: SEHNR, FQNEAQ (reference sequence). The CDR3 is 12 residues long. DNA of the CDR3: TGTGCCAGCAGCATTGTAGTCTACGAGCAGTACTTC. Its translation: CASSIVVYEQYF.

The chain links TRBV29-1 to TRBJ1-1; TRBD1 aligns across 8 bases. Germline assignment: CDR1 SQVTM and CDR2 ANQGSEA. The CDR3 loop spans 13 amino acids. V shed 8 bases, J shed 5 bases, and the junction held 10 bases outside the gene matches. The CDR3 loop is CSSCQGAGTEAFF. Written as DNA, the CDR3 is TGCAGCTCCTGCCAGGGGGCTGGGACTGAAGCTTTCTTT.

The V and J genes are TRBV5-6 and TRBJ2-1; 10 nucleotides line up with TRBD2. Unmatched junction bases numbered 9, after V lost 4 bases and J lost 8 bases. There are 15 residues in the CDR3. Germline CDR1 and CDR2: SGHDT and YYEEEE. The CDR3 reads CASSPSGGAGDEQFF. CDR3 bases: TGTGCCAGCAGCCCCAGCGGGGGGGCCGGCGATGAGCAGTTCTTC.

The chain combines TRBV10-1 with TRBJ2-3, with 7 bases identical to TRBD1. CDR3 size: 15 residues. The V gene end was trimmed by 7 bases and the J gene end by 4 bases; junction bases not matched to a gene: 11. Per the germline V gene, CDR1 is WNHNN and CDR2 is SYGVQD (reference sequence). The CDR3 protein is CASTEGGSQADTQYF. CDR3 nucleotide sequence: TGCGCCAGCACGGAAGGGGGCAGTCAGGCAGATACGCAGTATTTT.